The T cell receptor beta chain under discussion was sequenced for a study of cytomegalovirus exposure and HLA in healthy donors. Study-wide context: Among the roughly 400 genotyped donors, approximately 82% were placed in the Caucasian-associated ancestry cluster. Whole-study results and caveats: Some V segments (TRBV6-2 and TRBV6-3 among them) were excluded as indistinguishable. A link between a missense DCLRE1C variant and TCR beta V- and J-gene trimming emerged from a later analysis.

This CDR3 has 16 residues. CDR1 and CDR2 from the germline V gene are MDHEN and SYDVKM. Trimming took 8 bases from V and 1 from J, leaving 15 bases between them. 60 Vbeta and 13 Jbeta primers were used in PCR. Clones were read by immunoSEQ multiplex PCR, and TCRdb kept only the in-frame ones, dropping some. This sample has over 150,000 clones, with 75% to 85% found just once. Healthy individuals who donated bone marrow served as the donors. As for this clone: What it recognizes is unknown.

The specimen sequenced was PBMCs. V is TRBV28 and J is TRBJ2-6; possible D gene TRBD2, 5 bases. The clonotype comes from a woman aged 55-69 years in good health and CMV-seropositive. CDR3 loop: CASFSASLSGANVLTF. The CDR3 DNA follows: TGTGCCAGCTTTAGCGCCTCATTATCTGGGGCCAACGTCCTGACTTTC.